The 8 T cell receptor beta chains presented below share a single source sample, sequenced in a study of OX40 agonist ivuxolimab in advanced cancers. TCRdb's table, derived via immunoSEQ multiplex PCR, lists solely in-frame clones and lacks some. This table holds almost 85,000 clones, around 94% found once. Specimen: CD4+ or CD8+ T cells sorted from blood, collected in a trial of the OX40 agonist ivuxolimab. All receptors come from an adult with an advanced solid tumor such as melanoma, head and neck, liver or kidney cancer.

The J gene is TRBJ1-4, the V gene TRBV28; D gene ambiguous. From germline, CDR1 is MDHEN and CDR2 SYDVKM. Deletions cut 3 bases from V and 0 bases from J, with 5 bases between. The CDR3 totals 14 residues. CDR3 residues: CASSFFATNEKLFF. DNA of the CDR3: TGTGCCAGCAGTTTTTTCGCAACTAATGAAAAACTGTTTTTT. The variable domain in full, with the rest retrieved from reference TRBV28 and TRBJ1-4, is DVKVTQSSRYLVKRTGEKVFLECVQDMDHENMFWYRQDPGLGLRLIYFSYDVKMKEKGDIPEGYSVSREKKERFSLILESASTNQTSMYLCASSFFATNEKLFFGSGTQLSVL.

This sequence joins TRBV6-1 and TRBJ2-7; D not certain. The ends were cut back, 0 bases at V and 0 bases at J, with 12 bases in the middle. The CDR3 totals 16 residues. Germline V lookup: CDR1 MNHNS, CDR2 SASEGT. The CDR3 loop is CASSEARAGSSYEQYF. CDR3 coding DNA: TGTGCCAGCAGTGAAGCCCGGGCAGGATCCTCCTACGAGCAGTACTTC.

This rearrangement joins TRBV25-1 to TRBJ2-1, with 7 nucleotides matching TRBD1. There are 14 residues in the CDR3. Germline V lookup: CDR1 MGHDK, CDR2 SYGVNS. Trimming took 4 bases from V and 7 from J; bases not matched to a gene: 7. The chain's CDR3 is CASSAPGQRNEQFF. The CDR3 DNA sequence: TGTGCCAGCAGTGCGCCGGGACAGAGGAATGAGCAGTTCTTC. The whole variable domain, filled in from reference TRBV25-1 and TRBJ2-1, reads EADIYQTPRYLVIGTGKKITLECSQTMGHDKMYWYQQDPGMELHLIHYSYGVNSTEKGDLSSESTVSRIRTEHFPLTLESARPSHTSQYLCASSAPGQRNEQFFGPGTRLTVL.

This clone was recorded only once. J is TRBJ2-7 and V is TRBV14; D tentatively fits TRBD1 or TRBD2 (5 bases each). The CDR3 extends over 13 amino acids. Trimming pared 2 bases from V and 7 bases from J, leaving 12 bases between. Germline V gene lookup returns CDR1 SGHDN and CDR2 FVKESK. The CDR3 here is CASSQYGAREQYF. CDR3 nucleotides: TGTGCCAGCAGCCAATACGGGGCGAGAGAGCAGTACTTC.

The rearrangement uses TRBV4-2 and TRBJ2-1, with D possibly being TRBD2 (6 bases). Germline V gene sequence: CDR1 LGHNA, CDR2 YNFKEQ. Trimming left V 1 base short and J 0 bases short, with 10 bases between. The CDR3 covers 16 residues. The CDR3 DNA sequence: TGTGCCAGCAGCCAAGCTAGCGTAAGCTCCTACAATGAGCAGTTCTTC. Its protein product is CASSQASVSSYNEQFF.

The chain carries TRBV9 and TRBJ2-5, with D tentatively TRBD2 (6 bases). The germline gives CDR1 SGDLS, CDR2 YYNGEE. V was shortened by 5 bases and J by 5 bases, with 16 bases between the two germline ends. CDR3 length: 14 amino acids. The CDR3, as DNA: TGTGCCAGCAGTCTACTGGGGGGTTCGGAGACCCAGTACTTC. This gives the protein CASSLLGGSETQYF.

The V call is TRBV5-1, the J call TRBJ2-7, with D unresolved. The germline V and J ends were trimmed by 0 bases and 4 bases, with 8 bases remaining between them. Germline V gene sequence: CDR1 SGHRS, CDR2 YFSETQ. The CDR3 loop spans 13 amino acids. This chain's CDR3 is CASSLAPGYEQYF. For the CDR3, the DNA is TGCGCCAGCAGCTTGGCCCCAGGTTACGAGCAGTACTTC.

The V call is TRBV7-2, the J call TRBJ1-5; possible D gene TRBD1, 5 bases. V was pared by 3 bases and J by 4 bases, with 16 bases between. The CDR3 runs 16 residues. Germline V gene sequence: CDR1 SGHTA, CDR2 FQGNSA. This CDR3 is CASSFGTGVPNQPQHF. In DNA form, the CDR3 reads TGTGCCAGCAGCTTCGGGACTGGGGTCCCGAATCAGCCCCAGCATTTT.